This T cell receptor beta chain was recorded in a study of T cells in Graves' hyperthyroidism and ophthalmopathy. Many counts were recorded for this clonotype. Germline lookup yields CDR1 SGHRS and CDR2 YFSETQ. The CDR3 is 16 residues long. V was pared by 4 bases and J by 1 base, with 17 bases between. There were TCR beta CDR3 regions amplified from RNA transcripts. HTBI primers were the set used in a first-round RT-PCR of the TCR CDR3. TCRdb recomputed calls from the multiplex PCR reads with MiXCR, one row per CDR3 protein. Of around 500,000 distinct CDR3 sequences listed, roughly an eighth were seen once; the top ten hold less than 20%.

The clonotype comes from a young woman with Graves' hyperthyroidism. The chain links TRBV5-1 to TRBJ1-1, with D hard to call. Sequenced: blood. The CDR3 sequence: CASSQHMVNKNTEAFF. The CDR3, as DNA: TGCGCCAGCAGCCAACACATGGTTAACAAGAACACTGAAGCTTTCTTT.